A selection of T cell receptor beta chains follows, all from one sample in a study of blood T cells in healthy people across ages. MiXCR was run by TCRdb on the 5' RACE reads, yielding one entry per CDR3 protein. The data show roughly 1,800,000 distinct CDR3 sequences, about 50% seen once. Sequencing input: blood. The origin of the receptors is a woman between 35 and 50 years old in good health. Both conserved end residues are part of each CDR3. The order of the fields is clone size, V gene, J gene, D gene, CDR3 protein, CDR3 DNA. The D gene is left open where the match is weak. Only some rows state a clone size, as once, few, many or a class for expanded clones.

-	TRBV4-1	TRBJ1-1	-	CASSQGQAGGTLNTEAFF	TGCGCCAGCAGCCAAGGGCAGGCCGGCGGGACTTTGAACACTGAAGCTTTCTTT
few	TRBV5-5	TRBJ2-1	-	CASSFPGSNEQFF	TGTGCCAGCAGCTTTCCAGGGTCGAATGAGCAGTTCTTC
few	TRBV29-1	TRBJ2-6	-	CSVESRGANVLTF	TGCAGCGTTGAGTCGAGGGGGGCCAACGTCCTGACTTTC
once	TRBV6-2/TRBV6-3	TRBJ2-3	-	CASSYSSRADTQYF	TGTGCCAGCAGTTACTCGAGCCGGGCGGATACGCAGTATTTT
once	TRBV19	TRBJ2-5	-	CASSPREQGRETQYF	TGTGCCAGTAGCCCCCGGGAACAGGGACGGGAGACCCAGTACTTC
-	TRBV7-2	TRBJ1-1	-	CASSYQQGLNTEAFF	TGTGCCAGCAGCTACCAACAAGGCCTTAACACTGAAGCTTTCTTT
-	TRBV2	TRBJ2-7	-	CASSEPDRFQALLSYEQYF	TGTGCCAGCAGTGAACCCGATAGATTTCAGGCTTTGCTCTCCTACGAGCAGTACTTC
-	TRBV12-5	TRBJ1-6	-	CASGETGRNSPLHF	TGTGCTAGTGGGGAGACCGGGAGGAATTCACCCCTCCACTTT
-	TRBV5-1	TRBJ2-7	-	CASSFVSSTYEQYF	TGCGCCAGCAGCTTCGTCAGTTCAACCTACGAGCAGTACTTC
-	TRBV5-1	TRBJ2-1	-	CASSLVDVEQFF	TGCGCCAGCAGCTTGGTAGATGTTGAGCAGTTCTTC
-	TRBV5-1	TRBJ2-1	TRBD1	CASSSGTGVSHEQFF	TGCGCCAGCAGCTCCGGGACAGGGGTCAGCCATGAGCAGTTCTTC
few	TRBV29-1	TRBJ2-5	-	CSVEDAPTEGGNQETQYF	TGCAGCGTTGAAGATGCCCCGACCGAGGGGGGGAACCAAGAGACCCAGTACTTC
-	TRBV7-9	TRBJ2-3	-	CASSLGPGDVTDTQYF	TGTGCCAGCAGCTTAGGCCCAGGGGACGTCACAGATACGCAGTATTTT
-	TRBV7-2	TRBJ2-3	-	CASSLGGHNTDTQYF	TGTGCCAGCAGCTTAGGAGGACATAACACAGATACGCAGTATTTT
-	TRBV28	TRBJ2-5	TRBD1	CASSDRADGETQYF	TGTGCCAGCAGCGACAGGGCGGACGGAGAGACCCAGTACTTC
once	TRBV6-1	TRBJ2-5	TRBD2	CASRLAGGHETQYF	TGTGCCAGCCGACTAGCGGGGGGTCACGAGACCCAGTACTTC
-	TRBV15	TRBJ1-2	-	CATSRGSFAGIIYGYTF	TGTGCCACCAGCAGAGGTTCTTTCGCAGGGATCATCTATGGCTACACCTTC
few	TRBV4-2	TRBJ2-3	-	CASSQEGPRRNTDTQYF	TGTGCCAGCAGCCAAGAAGGTCCTCGGCGGAACACAGATACGCAGTATTTT
-	TRBV5-1	TRBJ1-2	-	CASSPRADPNYGYTF	TGCGCCAGCAGCCCGCGGGCAGATCCCAACTATGGCTACACCTTC
-	TRBV11-2	TRBJ2-4	TRBD1	CASSLGPGQQNIQYF	TGTGCCAGCAGCTTGGGTCCGGGACAGCAAAACATTCAGTACTTC
-	TRBV11-1	TRBJ2-1	-	CASSPRTSPGSEQFF	TGTGCCAGCAGCCCGAGGACCTCTCCCGGGAGTGAGCAGTTCTTC
-	TRBV29-1	TRBJ1-1	TRBD1	CSVRQGQWNTEAFF	TGCAGCGTTCGACAGGGCCAGTGGAACACTGAAGCTTTCTTT
few	TRBV20-1	TRBJ2-5	TRBD2	CSAKGLTETQYF	TGCAGTGCTAAGGGACTAACAGAGACCCAGTACTTC